A single sample is the source of the 21 T cell receptor beta chains below, sequenced in a study of cytomegalovirus exposure and HLA in healthy donors. PCR was performed using 60 Vbeta and 13 Jbeta primers. TCRdb's table, derived via immunoSEQ multiplex PCR, lists solely in-frame clones and lacks some. Among about 140,000 clones listed, approximately 80% were seen once. Sequencing was done on a sample of PBMCs. All receptors derive from a man aged 30 to 45 in good health and CMV-seronegative.

The chain couples TRBV5-1 to TRBJ2-2, with D unclear. CDR1 is SGHRS and CDR2 is YFSETQ in the germline V gene. V lost 0 bases and J lost 1, with 7 bases in between. The CDR3 consists of 15 residues. The CDR3: CASSLVLQNTGELFF. CDR3 bases: TGCGCCAGCAGCTTGGTACTTCAGAACACCGGGGAGCTGTTTTTT.

The chain carries TRBV19 and TRBJ1-1, with TRBD1 matching over 9 bases. This CDR3 comprises 16 residues. Trimming took 3 bases from V and 3 from J; bases not matched to a gene: 8. Per germline, CDR1 LNHDA and CDR2 SQIVND (reference sequence). The CDR3 sequence: CASSMARQGGDTEAFF. In DNA form, the CDR3 reads TGTGCCAGTAGTATGGCCCGACAGGGGGGAGACACTGAAGCTTTCTTT.

This clone occurred once. V usage is TRBV11-2 and J usage is TRBJ2-7, with 11 bases that match TRBD2. This CDR3 has 17 amino acids. Trimming removed 2 bases from V and 5 bases from J; junction bases left unmatched: 11. Per the germline V gene, CDR1 is SGHAT and CDR2 is FQNNGV. CDR3 region: CASSLIGGTSGRDEQYF. The CDR3 DNA follows: TGTGCCAGCAGCTTAATTGGAGGGACTAGCGGTAGAGACGAGCAGTACTTC.

V usage is TRBV11-2 and J usage is TRBJ1-4, with D hard to call. The CDR3 has 13 amino acids. V was clipped by 8 bases and J by 3 bases, with 10 bases between them. The germline CDR1 and CDR2 sequences are SGHAT and FQNNGV. CDR3 loop: CASPQIANEKLFF. The DNA of the CDR3 is TGTGCCAGCCCACAGATAGCTAATGAAAAACTGTTTTTT.

The V call is TRBV28, the J call TRBJ2-6; possibly TRBD1 for D (5 bases). Germline V lookup: CDR1 MDHEN, CDR2 SYDVKM. V was shortened by 8 bases and J by 1 base, with 15 bases between the two germline ends. The CDR3 runs 16 residues. CDR3 DNA: TGTGCCAGCTTCGACAGCCCCCCGTCTGGGGCCAACGTCCTGACTTTC. Its protein is CASFDSPPSGANVLTF.

The chain's CDR3 is CASSQVQGANTEAFF. In DNA form, the CDR3 reads TGCGCCAGCAGCCAAGTGCAGGGTGCGAACACTGAAGCTTTCTTT. This chain links TRBV4-1 with TRBJ1-1; maybe TRBD1 (5 bases). Germline CDR1 is MGHRA and CDR2 is YSYEKL. The CDR3 extends over 15 amino acids. V dropped 1 base and J dropped 1 base, with 10 bases sitting between them.

The chain couples TRBV7-3 to TRBJ2-3, with TRBD1 identical over 9 bases. The CDR3 sequence is 15 residues long. The V segment lost 1 base and the J segment 7 bases; nucleotides outside the gene matches: 6. Germline CDR1 and CDR2: SGHTA and FQGTGA. Written as DNA, the CDR3 is TGTGCCAGCAGCTTAAACACAGGGGGCCAATATACGCAGTATTTT. Translated, it gives CASSLNTGGQYTQYF.

V gene TRBV2 combines with J gene TRBJ1-2; 7 bases are shared with TRBD1. With V trimmed by 2 bases and J by 9 bases, 3 bases remained unmatched. This CDR3 is built from 12 residues. Germline CDR1 SNHLY, CDR2 FYNNEI. The CDR3 coding sequence is TGTGCCAGCAGTGAACAGGACAGGAGCTACACCTTC. This gives the protein CASSEQDRSYTF.

This clone appeared a single time. The chain links TRBV11-2 to TRBJ2-1, with unresolved D. V shed 0 bases and J shed 6 bases, with 3 bases lying between them. CDR1 and CDR2 from the germline V gene are SGHAT and FQNNGV. There are 12 residues in the CDR3. CDR3 DNA sequence: TGTGCCAGCAGCTTAGATCGCAATGAGCAGTTCTTC. Protein product: CASSLDRNEQFF.

The chain joins TRBV5-6 to TRBJ2-7; weak D call: TRBD2 (5 bases). Germline assignment: CDR1 SGHDT and CDR2 YYEEEE. Trimming took 1 base from V and 3 from J, leaving 11 bases between them. The CDR3 length is 14 residues. CDR3 loop: CASSLRGPYYEQYF. The DNA for the CDR3 is TGTGCCAGCAGCTTGCGGGGTCCTTACTACGAGCAGTACTTC.

This rearrangement joins TRBV10-3 to TRBJ2-1, with 9 bases aligning to TRBD2. The CDR3 runs 15 residues. From germline, CDR1 is ENHRY and CDR2 SYGVKD. Trimming took 4 bases from V and 8 from J; bases not matched to a gene: 9. The CDR3 region is CAISGGGRGFDEQFF. CDR3 DNA: TGTGCCATCAGTGGGGGCGGGAGGGGGTTCGATGAGCAGTTCTTC.

The chain couples TRBV27 to TRBJ2-1; 12 positions agree with TRBD2. The CDR3 covers 15 residues. With 0 bases clipped from V and 9 bases from J, the junction kept 3 bases outside the gene matches. Germline V CDR1 and CDR2: MNHEY, SMNVEV (reference sequence). This CDR3 reads CASSLSTGLAGEQFF. The CDR3 DNA follows: TGTGCCAGCAGTTTATCGACGGGACTAGCGGGTGAGCAGTTCTTC.

This clone turned up a few times. This chain joins TRBV6-5 and TRBJ2-7; 8 bases align to TRBD1. CDR3 length equals 15 residues. In germline, CDR1 is MNHEY, CDR2 SVGAGI. The J segment lost 6 bases and the V segment lost 5 bases, leaving 12 bases of the junction unmatched. CDR3 region: CASSRRTGTFSEQYF. As DNA, the CDR3 is TGTGCCAGCAGTCGACGGACAGGGACCTTCTCCGAGCAGTACTTC.

This chain's CDR3 is CASSPGLAGTGELFF. The CDR3, as DNA: TGCGCCAGCAGCCCCGGACTAGCGGGGACCGGGGAGCTGTTTTTT. The chain employs TRBV10-1 and TRBJ2-2; 12 bases align to TRBD2. The germline V gene has CDR1 WNHNN and CDR2 SYGVQD (reference sequence). The CDR3 covers 15 residues. V dropped 6 bases and J dropped 5; count of bases not matched to a gene: 4.

The V gene is TRBV30, the J gene TRBJ1-5; TRBD1 aligns across 7 bases. The CDR3 totals 13 residues. Germline CDR1 is GTSNPN and CDR2 is SVGIG (reference sequence). The V segment lost 1 base and the J segment 5 bases; nucleotides outside the gene matches: 2. For the CDR3, the DNA is TGTGCCTGGAGTGCCAGGGGGGATCAGCCCCAGCATTTT. Translated: CAWSARGDQPQHF.

The chain is built from TRBV14 and TRBJ2-1; 13 bases fit TRBD2. The CDR3 consists of 17 residues. Germline CDR1 and CDR2: SGHDN and FVKESK. The V gene end was trimmed by 4 bases and the J gene end by 0 bases; junction bases not matched to a gene: 3. In DNA, the CDR3 is TGTGCCAGCAGCCCTTGGACTAGCGGGAGCTCCTACAATGAGCAGTTCTTC. This translates into CASSPWTSGSSYNEQFF.

The chain carries TRBV9 and TRBJ2-1; no clear D gene. Germline-derived CDR1 and CDR2 are SGDLS and YYNGEE. The V and J ends lost 2 bases and 0 bases respectively, with 9 bases between them. This CDR3 spans 15 amino acids. CDR3 nucleotide sequence: TGTGCCAGCAGCGTTCTTGGCAACTCCTACAATGAGCAGTTCTTC. Its protein product is CASSVLGNSYNEQFF.

V usage is TRBV4-1 and J usage is TRBJ2-4, with TRBD1 matching 10 bases. The CDR3 contains 17 residues. Per germline, CDR1 MGHRA and CDR2 YSYEKL. The V gene end was trimmed by 4 bases and the J gene end by 4 bases; junction bases not matched to a gene: 10. The CDR3 region is CASSRAGTGEAKNIQYF. DNA for the CDR3: TGCGCCAGCAGCCGCGCCGGGACAGGGGAGGCAAAAAACATTCAGTACTTC.

V usage is TRBV6-5 and J usage is TRBJ2-1, with 9 bases identical to TRBD1. Germline values: CDR1 MNHEY, CDR2 SVGAGI. CDR3 length: 15 amino acids. The junction had 7 bases not matched to a gene; V was cut back by 6 bases and J by 4 bases. The CDR3 region is CASRRTGTGYNEQFF. CDR3 in DNA: TGTGCCAGCAGACGGACCGGGACAGGGTACAATGAGCAGTTCTTC.

This chain joins TRBV9 and TRBJ2-5, with D perhaps matching TRBD2 (5 bases). The V gene's germline CDR1 is SGDLS and CDR2 YYNGEE. Trimming pared 10 bases from V and 5 bases from J, leaving 15 bases between. This CDR3 comprises 12 residues. The CDR3 reads CAWTLAGETQYF. In DNA, the CDR3 is TGTGCCTGGACCCTAGCCGGGGAGACCCAGTACTTC.

The rearrangement links TRBV6-5 to TRBJ2-7, with 10 bases fitting TRBD2. The V gene end was trimmed by 7 bases and the J gene end by 3 bases; junction bases not matched to a gene: 9. The CDR3 sequence is 15 residues long. The V gene's germline CDR1 is MNHEY and CDR2 SVGAGI. CDR3 sequence (DNA): TGTGCCAGCAAGGCGGCTAGCGGGAGTAACTACGAGCAGTACTTC. It codes for CASKAASGSNYEQYF.